This TCR beta chain was captured in a study of T cells in Graves' hyperthyroidism and ophthalmopathy. Study findings and constraints: Appearing also in blood were most of the thyroid clonotypes expanded above 0.001. The model forecast ophthalmopathy, anticipating it by a median approximately 6 months before onset.

Among the patients, aged 18 to 65, hyperthyroidism was newly diagnosed and had lasted under 2 months. Regions amplified from RNA transcripts were the TCR beta CDR3 regions. The TCR CDR3 first-round RT-PCR relied on the HTBI primer set. TCRdb redid the calling of the multiplex PCR reads with MiXCR, one entry per CDR3 protein. The table shows under 350,000 distinct CDR3 sequences, with over 20% occurring only once. A remark on this clonotype: As yet, its antigen is unknown.

Material: blood. The clonotype comes from a woman in her 50s with Graves' hyperthyroidism.

CDR3 bases: TGTGCCAGCAGCCAAGATTTCGAGTACCAAGAGACCCAGTACTTC. Translation gives CASSQDFEYQETQYF. The V gene is TRBV14, the J gene TRBJ2-5; D ambiguous. Trimming left V 0 bases short and J 0 bases short, with 8 bases between. Germline V gene data show CDR1 as SGHDN and CDR2 as FVKESK. This CDR3 is 15 amino acids long. The whole variable domain, remainder taken from reference TRBV14 and TRBJ2-5, is EAGVTQFPSHSVIEKGQTVTLRCDPISGHDNLYWYRRVMGKEIKFLLHFVKESKQDESGMPNNRFLAERTGGTYSTLKVQPAELEDSGVYFCASSQDFEYQETQYFGPGTRLLVL.